What follows is one TCR beta chain and its context. Unique molecular identifiers were affixed to single, distinct cDNA molecules. Each CDR3 protein is one row after TCRdb ran MiXCR on the 5' RACE reads. There are tens of thousands of distinct CDR3 sequences in the sample; 12% occur only once, and approximately 15% lies in the top ten. The sample comes from a study of early T cells in non-severe SARS-CoV-2 infection. V lost 0 bases and J lost 4; bases outside the gene matches: 10. Per the germline V gene, CDR1 is SGHRS and CDR2 is YFSETQ. CDR3 length: 17 amino acids. The chain links TRBV5-1 to TRBJ2-1; TRBD2 matches at 7 bases. This clonotype was sampled from an adult who was a healthcare worker with PCR-confirmed SARS-CoV-2 infection or an uninfected control (not recorded which). The sequenced sample consisted of whole blood. The CDR3 sequence: CASSLEICGRIYNEQFF. DNA for the CDR3: TGCGCCAGCAGCTTGGAGATTTGCGGGAGAATTTACAATGAGCAGTTCTTC.